Listed below are T cell receptor beta chains from one sample, sequenced in a study of T cells in narcolepsy. The data were produced by immunoSEQ multiplex PCR, yet TCRdb's version contains in-frame clones alone and is incomplete. This sample has around 32,000 clones, with roughly four fifths found just once. The specimen sequenced was memory (CD45RA-) CD4+ T cells from blood. The receptors stem from a human donor in good health. The CDR3 runs from the conserved cysteine through the conserved F or W. The D gene is left open where the match is weak. Clone size, where shown, is once, few, many, or a class for clones that have expanded.

CASSWMGQGGNQETQYF	TGTGCCAGCAGTTGGATGGGACAGGGGGGGAACCAAGAGACCCAGTACTTC	TRBV13	17	TRBJ2-5	NA	TRBD1
CAIRKSDTNYGYTF	TGTGCCATCAGGAAATCGGATACTAACTATGGCTACACCTTC	TRBV10-3	14	TRBJ1-2	once	NA
CASSSQGRHTF	TGTGCCAGCAGCTCACAGGGACGTCACACCTTC	TRBV7-9	11	TRBJ1-2	NA	NA
CASSLVRGRGNEQFF	TGTGCCAGCAGCTTAGTCCGGGGGAGGGGAAATGAGCAGTTCTTC	TRBV11-2	15	TRBJ2-1	NA	TRBD2
CASSQPTSGGSSPYNEQFF	TGCGCCAGCAGCCAACCGACTAGCGGGGGGTCATCTCCCTACAATGAGCAGTTCTTC	TRBV4-1	19	TRBJ2-1	NA	TRBD2
CASSPLNTGELFF	TGTGCCAGCAGTCCGTTGAACACCGGGGAGCTGTTTTTT	TRBV27	13	TRBJ2-2	few	NA
CAWSEWGVWSGGTIYF	TGTGCCTGGAGTGAGTGGGGAGTCTGGAGTGGGGGCACCATATATTTT	TRBV30	16	TRBJ1-3	NA	NA
CASRTGGDTGELFF	TGTGCCAGTAGGACAGGTGGGGACACCGGGGAGCTGTTTTTT	TRBV2	14	TRBJ2-2	NA	TRBD1
CASSFSRDRTGELFF	TGTGCCAGCAGCTTTTCAAGGGACCGGACCGGGGAGCTGTTTTTT	TRBV7-2	15	TRBJ2-2	few	NA
CASSRAGGDTGELFF	TGTGCCAGCAGTCGAGCAGGGGGGGACACCGGGGAGCTGTTTTTT	TRBV9	15	TRBJ2-2	NA	NA
CASSSIPTIPSKNEQFF	TGTGCCAGCAGCTCGATTCCGACAATCCCCAGTAAGAATGAGCAGTTCTTC	TRBV11-2	17	TRBJ2-1	NA	NA
CASSRNTEAFF	TGTGCCAGCAGCCGTAACACTGAAGCTTTCTTT	TRBV6-6	11	TRBJ1-1	NA	NA
CASSLGPRPEAFF	TGTGCCAGCAGCTTAGGACCACGCCCTGAAGCTTTCTTT	TRBV5-4	13	TRBJ1-1	NA	NA
CASSQDRRETQYF	TGCGCCAGCAGCCAAGATCGGCGAGAGACCCAGTACTTC	TRBV4-3	13	TRBJ2-5	NA	NA
CASIGTGGNQPQHF	TGTGCCAGCATCGGGACAGGGGGTAATCAGCCCCAGCATTTT	TRBV2	14	TRBJ1-5	NA	TRBD1
CASSLKRDTEAFF	TGTGCCAGCAGCTTAAAGAGGGACACTGAAGCTTTCTTT	TRBV7-2	13	TRBJ1-1	NA	NA
CASSEEMGKNQPQHF	TGTGCCAGCAGTGAAGAGATGGGGAAAAATCAGCCCCAGCATTTT	TRBV6-1	15	TRBJ1-5	NA	NA
CASSPVDAGSGNTIYF	TGTGCCAGCTCACCTGTGGACGCGGGTTCTGGAAACACCATATATTTT	TRBV18	16	TRBJ1-3	NA	NA
CASSPNRGVGEKLFF	TGTGCCAGCAGTCCCAATCGGGGGGTGGGAGAAAAACTGTTTTTT	TRBV2	15	TRBJ1-4	NA	NA
CASSLGSGRNTEAFF	TGTGCCAGCAGCTTGGGGTCAGGGCGGAACACTGAAGCTTTCTTT	TRBV5-4	15	TRBJ1-1	NA	NA
CASSPRTGGHTEAFF	TGTGCCAGCAGCCCCCGGACAGGGGGTCACACTGAAGCTTTCTTT	TRBV9	15	TRBJ1-1	NA	TRBD1
CSGQGVYEQYF	TGCAGTGGACAGGGAGTTTACGAGCAGTACTTC	TRBV20-1	11	TRBJ2-7	NA	TRBD1
CSVGRQTNTGELFF	TGCAGCGTTGGTAGACAAACGAACACCGGGGAGCTGTTTTTT	TRBV29-1	14	TRBJ2-2	NA	NA
CASSLAGGKETQYF	TGTGCCAGCAGCTTGGCCGGGGGGAAAGAGACCCAGTACTTC	TRBV5-6	14	TRBJ2-5	NA	TRBD2
CASSPTGKDRSEQFF	TGTGCCAGCAGTCCAACAGGGAAAGACAGGTCCGAGCAGTTCTTC	TRBV7-9	15	TRBJ2-1	NA	NA
CASSLVGVRHNSPLHF	TGTGCCAGCAGCTTAGTAGGGGTTCGGCATAATTCACCCCTCCACTTT	TRBV7-8	16	TRBJ1-6	NA	NA
CASSPSPISYEQYF	TGTGCCAGCTCACCGAGCCCAATCTCCTACGAGCAGTACTTC	TRBV18	14	TRBJ2-7	NA	NA